These 25 T cell receptor beta chains share one sample of origin, sequenced in a study of blood T cell repertoires in COVID-19. The assay was immunoSEQ multiplex PCR, and TCRdb's table has in-frame clones only and misses some. The sample lists roughly 200,000 clones, around 86% seen once, with about 2.9% in the top ten. The specimen sequenced was peripheral blood. These receptors originate from a man aged 55-75 years with acute or convalescent COVID-19.

This chain joins TRBV29-1 and TRBJ2-5; 14 positions agree with TRBD2. This CDR3 contains 16 residues. Germline V gene sequence: CDR1 SQVTM, CDR2 ANQGSEA. J lost 5 bases, V lost 6 bases, and 11 bases had no gene match. The CDR3 here is CSVGTSGGPGVETQYF. The CDR3, as DNA: TGCAGCGTCGGGACTAGCGGGGGCCCTGGGGTTGAGACCCAGTACTTC.

This clone was seen only a few times. The chain joins TRBV6-4 to TRBJ2-1; TRBD2 agrees at 15 bases. The CDR3 covers 20 residues. After removal of 4 bases from V and 0 bases from J, the junction contained 10 bases not matched to a gene. The germline V gene has CDR1 MRHNA and CDR2 SNTAGT. The CDR3 DNA follows: TGTGCCAGCAGTGCTCGCGGGACTAGCGGGGGGCCAAGCTCCTACAATGAGCAGTTCTTC. It yields the protein CASSARGTSGGPSSYNEQFF.

The chain uses TRBV28 and TRBJ2-7; 9 bases align to TRBD1. J was trimmed by 3 bases and V by 4 bases; bases with no gene match: 16. Germline V CDR1 and CDR2: MDHEN, SYDVKM. This CDR3 comprises 18 residues. CDR3 sequence reads: CASSSSRGDRGGFYEQYF. The CDR3 DNA reads as TGTGCCAGCAGTTCATCTCGCGGAGACAGGGGGGGGTTCTACGAGCAGTACTTC.

This chain joins TRBV9 and TRBJ1-2; D gene ambiguous. Trimming took 3 bases from V and 4 from J, leaving 13 bases between them. The germline CDR1 and CDR2 sequences are SGDLS and YYNGEE. This CDR3 contains 14 residues. The CDR3 reads CASSAVGVPYGYTF. The CDR3 DNA reads as TGTGCCAGCAGCGCCGTCGGGGTTCCCTATGGCTACACCTTC.

The rearrangement joins TRBV5-1 to TRBJ1-2, with TRBD1 matching over 10 bases. V trimming: 0 bases; J trimming: 7 bases; junction bases outside the gene matches: 9. The CDR3 length is 16 residues. Germline-derived CDR1 and CDR2 are SGHRS and YFSETQ. The CDR3 is CASSLGLRQGASGYTF. CDR3 in DNA: TGCGCCAGCAGCTTGGGATTGCGACAGGGGGCCTCTGGCTACACCTTC.

The chain carries TRBV4-3 and TRBJ2-7, with 9 positions matching TRBD1. Trimming cost V 1 base and J 3 bases; bases outside gene matches: 1. Germline V CDR1 and CDR2: LGHNA, YSLEER. The CDR3 spans 14 residues. The CDR3 DNA is TGCGCCAGCAGCCAAGGGGACAGGGACTACGAGCAGTACTTC. Translated, it gives CASSQGDRDYEQYF.

This clone has only a few counts. This chain joins TRBV11-2 and TRBJ2-7; 8 bases fit TRBD2. The CDR3 runs to 17 residues. Per germline, CDR1 SGHAT and CDR2 FQNNGV. Unmatched junction bases numbered 8, after V lost 1 base and J lost 0 bases. DNA of the CDR3: TGTGCCAGCAGCTTAGCCTTTAGGCGGGGGGACTCCTACGAGCAGTACTTC. Translated: CASSLAFRRGDSYEQYF.

The rearrangement uses TRBV6-5 and TRBJ1-4; 7 bases fit TRBD1. Germline CDR1 and CDR2: MNHEY and SVGAGI. The J segment lost 5 bases and the V segment lost 8 bases, leaving 8 bases of the junction unmatched. The CDR3 extends over 14 amino acids. The CDR3 sequence: CASSGGTANEKLFF. The CDR3 DNA reads TGTGCCAGCTCAGGGGGGACGGCGAATGAAAAACTGTTTTTT.

This rearrangement joins TRBV7-2 to TRBJ2-7, with TRBD2 identical over 8 bases. CDR3 size: 15 residues. V trimming: 7 bases; J trimming: 6 bases; junction bases outside the gene matches: 14. The germline V gene encodes CDR1 SGHTA and CDR2 FQGNSA. The CDR3 reads CASTGGRGGRGEQYF. In DNA, the CDR3 is TGTGCCAGCACGGGGGGACGGGGGGGCCGTGGCGAGCAGTACTTC.

The chain is built from TRBV7-2 and TRBJ1-5; 9 nucleotides agree with TRBD1. There are 18 residues in the CDR3. With 1 base clipped from V and 5 bases from J, the junction kept 12 bases outside the gene matches. The germline V gene has CDR1 SGHTA and CDR2 FQGNSA. As DNA, the CDR3 is TGTGCCAGCAGCTTAGTTCGGGTCTTACAGGGGGCGGATCAGCCCCAGCATTTT. Translating gives CASSLVRVLQGADQPQHF.

V usage is TRBV18 and J usage is TRBJ1-2; D is perhaps TRBD1 (6 bases). V was pared by 6 bases and J by 7 bases, with 15 bases between. Germline loops: CDR1 KGHSH, CDR2 LQKENI. CDR3 length: 13 amino acids. The CDR3: CASSTDRQLGYTF. CDR3 nucleotide sequence: TGTGCCAGCTCGACGGACAGACAGCTTGGCTACACCTTC.

This chain connects TRBV9 to TRBJ1-1, with TRBD1 matching over 12 bases. The CDR3 totals 17 residues. V shed 3 bases, J shed 0 bases, and the junction held 6 bases outside the gene matches. From germline, CDR1 is SGDLS and CDR2 YYNGEE. CDR3 amino acids: CASSDPRDRGLNTEAFF. Here the CDR3 DNA reads TGTGCCAGCAGCGACCCCCGGGACAGGGGGCTGAACACTGAAGCTTTCTTT.

The chain combines TRBV21-1 with TRBJ2-7; TRBD1 is the table's D call, not checked against the DNA. TRBV21-1 is termed a pseudogene. The CDR3 extends over 16 amino acids. CDR3: CASSKTRQGATYEQYF. CDR3 in DNA: TGTGCCAGCAGCAAGACCAGACAAGGGGCCACCTACGAGCAGTACTTC.

The CDR3 DNA reads as TGTGCCAGCACCATCACCGGGACAGATTCACCCCTCCACTTT. This translates into CASTITGTDSPLHF. The chain carries TRBV28 and TRBJ1-6; 7 bases match TRBD1. The J segment lost 8 bases and the V segment lost 7 bases, leaving 8 bases of the junction unmatched. This CDR3 has 14 residues. Per germline, CDR1 MDHEN and CDR2 SYDVKM.

This chain links TRBV4-1 with TRBJ1-2; 9 positions match TRBD1. Germline loops: CDR1 MGHRA, CDR2 YSYEKL. The CDR3 runs to 17 residues. The junction had 12 bases not matched to a gene; V was cut back by 4 bases and J by 3 bases. The CDR3 sequence: CASSPDQQGAQDYGYTF. The DNA for the CDR3 is TGCGCCAGCAGCCCCGACCAACAGGGGGCGCAAGACTATGGCTACACCTTC.

V gene TRBV28 combines with J gene TRBJ1-2; 7 nucleotides agree with TRBD1. V gave up 8 bases and J gave up 8 bases; unmatched junction bases: 14. Germline-derived CDR1 and CDR2 are MDHEN and SYDVKM. The CDR3 contains 14 residues. The CDR3 here is CASLSGTARGGYTF. In nucleotides, the CDR3 is TGTGCCAGCCTTTCCGGGACAGCGAGGGGAGGCTACACCTTC.

The V and J genes are TRBV6-2 or TRBV6-3 and TRBJ2-7; D is unresolved. The length of the CDR3 is 15 residues. Trimming shortened V by 0 bases and J by 0 bases, and 9 bases separated the two germline ends. Germline lookup yields CDR1 MNHEY and CDR2 SVGEGT. In DNA, the CDR3 is TGTGCCAGCAGTTACTCGGCGGTGAACTCCTACGAGCAGTACTTC. Protein: CASSYSAVNSYEQYF.

The chain is built from TRBV2 and TRBJ2-7, with 9 bases that match TRBD1. Germline CDR1 is SNHLY and CDR2 is FYNNEI. Germline trimming cut 7 bases from V and 2 bases from J; bases unmatched to any gene: 15. The CDR3 covers 17 residues. CDR3 DNA: TGTGCCAGCAAATATGCGCTCGCCGGGACAGGGACCTACGAGCAGTACTTC. It translates to CASKYALAGTGTYEQYF.

The chain employs TRBV7-9 and TRBJ2-7; 7 bases fit TRBD1. Per germline, CDR1 SEHNR and CDR2 FQNEAQ (reference sequence). The CDR3 loop spans 14 amino acids. The V segment lost 3 bases and the J segment 2 bases; nucleotides outside the gene matches: 4. DNA for the CDR3: TGTGCCAGCAGCTTCAACAGGGGAGCCTACGAGCAGTACTTC. Amino acids: CASSFNRGAYEQYF.

The chain links TRBV14 to TRBJ1-1; 8 nucleotides match TRBD1. CDR1 and CDR2 (germline): SGHDN, FVKESK. The CDR3 runs to 15 residues. The junction had 6 bases not matched to a gene; V was cut back by 0 bases and J by 6 bases. Here the CDR3 DNA reads TGTGCCAGCAGCCAAGATCGCGTGACAGGGGCTGAAGCTTTCTTT. This translates into CASSQDRVTGAEAFF.

J is TRBJ2-5 and V is TRBV5-1, with 8 bases fitting TRBD2. CDR3 size: 14 residues. V lost 4 bases and J lost 4; bases outside the gene matches: 6. Germline assignment: CDR1 SGHRS and CDR2 YFSETQ. The CDR3 region has the DNA TGCGCCAGCAGCGGTAGCGGGGCCACAGAGACCCAGTACTTC. Amino acid sequence: CASSGSGATETQYF.

The V and J genes are TRBV6-6 and TRBJ1-2; TRBD1 matches at 9 bases. Germline loops: CDR1 MNHNY, CDR2 SVGAGI (reference sequence). V shed 4 bases and J 0 bases; nucleotides not matched to a gene: 6. The CDR3 is 16 residues long. The DNA for the CDR3 is TGTGCCAGCAGTTCCACCGACAGGGGGACTAACTATGGCTACACCTTC. This gives the protein CASSSTDRGTNYGYTF.

The rearrangement joins TRBV28 to TRBJ2-5; 11 bases agree with TRBD2. Germline V gives CDR1 MDHEN, CDR2 SYDVKM. The CDR3 runs 15 residues. J lost 0 bases, V lost 6 bases, and 3 bases had no gene match. The CDR3 nucleotides are TGTGCCAGCAGGGGACTAGCGGCATACCAAGAGACCCAGTACTTC. Protein sequence: CASRGLAAYQETQYF.

The chain combines TRBV4-1 with TRBJ1-2, with 8 bases aligning to TRBD1. With V trimmed by 3 bases and J by 4 bases, 10 bases remained unmatched. The CDR3 consists of 16 residues. The V gene's germline CDR1 is MGHRA and CDR2 YSYEKL. Here the CDR3 reads CASSQAGGQGLYGYTF. In DNA, the CDR3 is TGCGCCAGCAGCCAGGCTGGAGGACAGGGCCTCTATGGCTACACCTTC.

This clone has a single count. The V call is TRBV18, the J call TRBJ1-1; 7 bases line up with TRBD1. Germline CDR1 and CDR2: KGHSH and LQKENI. The CDR3 length is 15 residues. Unmatched junction bases numbered 10, after V lost 3 bases and J lost 6 bases. CDR3 nucleotides: TGTGCCAGCTCACCCGACGGTAGAACAGGGGCTGAAGCTTTCTTT. The encoded protein is CASSPDGRTGAEAFF.